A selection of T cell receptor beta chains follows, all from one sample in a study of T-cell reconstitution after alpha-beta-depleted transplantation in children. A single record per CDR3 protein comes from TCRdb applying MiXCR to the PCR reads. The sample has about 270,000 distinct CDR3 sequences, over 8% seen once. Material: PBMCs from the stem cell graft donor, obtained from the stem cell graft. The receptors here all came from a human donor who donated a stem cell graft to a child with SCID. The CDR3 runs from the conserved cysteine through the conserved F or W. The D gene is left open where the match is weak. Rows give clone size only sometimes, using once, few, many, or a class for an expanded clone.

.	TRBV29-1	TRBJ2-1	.	TGCAGCGTTGAGGGCAGGGCCGTCTACAATGAGCAGTTCTTC	CSVEGRAVYNEQFF
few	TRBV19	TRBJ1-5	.	TGTGCCAGTAGTACAATGCCCCTGGCCCAGCATTTT	CASSTMPLAQHF
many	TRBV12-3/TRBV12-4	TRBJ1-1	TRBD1	TGTGCCAGCAGTCTACAGGGGATTTGGGGGGTAACTGAAGCTTTCTTT	CASSLQGIWGVTEAFF
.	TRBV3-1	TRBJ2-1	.	TGTGCCAGCAGCCAACCGAGTGGCCCGAAACTTTACAATGAGCAGTTCTTC	CASSQPSGPKLYNEQFF
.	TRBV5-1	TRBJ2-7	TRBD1	TGCGCCAGCAGCCCCCCAGGGGGTAGTGACGAGCAGTACTTC	CASSPPGGSDEQYF
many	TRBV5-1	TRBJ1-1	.	TGCGCCAGCAGCCCAAGCATTGGACGGGACACTGAAGCTTTCTTT	CASSPSIGRDTEAFF
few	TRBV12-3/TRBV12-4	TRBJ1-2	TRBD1	TGTGCCAGCAGTTTGGGACAGGGCCTCGATGGCTACACCTTC	CASSLGQGLDGYTF
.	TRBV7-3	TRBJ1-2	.	TGTGCCAGCAGCCCTCAGCAGGGGTCGGGCTACACCTTC	CASSPQQGSGYTF
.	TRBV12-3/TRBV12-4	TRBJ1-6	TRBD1	TGTGCCAGCAGTCACGACAGGGATAATTCACCCCTCCACTTT	CASSHDRDNSPLHF
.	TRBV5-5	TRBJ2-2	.	TGTGCCAGCAGCCAAACCCCTCAAAACACCGGGGAGCTGTTTTTT	CASSQTPQNTGELFF
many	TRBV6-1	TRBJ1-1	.	TGTGCCAGCAGCCTGGGTGTCACTGAAGCTTTCTTT	CASSLGVTEAFF
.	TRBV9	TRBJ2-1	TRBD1	TGTGCCAGCAGCGTATCGAGGGGGCAGGGCCTCAATGAGCAGTTCTTC	CASSVSRGQGLNEQFF
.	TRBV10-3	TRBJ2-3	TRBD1	TGTGCCATCAGTGGGACAGGGGAAGATACGCAGTATTTT	CAISGTGEDTQYF
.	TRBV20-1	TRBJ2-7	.	TGCAGTGCTCGACTAGTTTCGGGCGAGCAGTACTTC	CSARLVSGEQYF
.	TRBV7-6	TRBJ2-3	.	TGTGCCAGCAGCCGCTTGGCGGGGAGCACAGATACGCAGTATTTT	CASSRLAGSTDTQYF
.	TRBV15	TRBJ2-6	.	TGTGCCACCAGCAGAGATCCGCTAACAGACTCTGGGGCCAACGTCCTGACTTTC	CATSRDPLTDSGANVLTF
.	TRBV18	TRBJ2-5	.	TGTGCCAGCTCACCACCATTCCCAGGGCCACAAGAGACCCAGTACTTC	CASSPPFPGPQETQYF
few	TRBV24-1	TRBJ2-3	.	TGTGCCACCAGTGATAGTGGAATCAAAGATACGCAGTATTTT	CATSDSGIKDTQYF
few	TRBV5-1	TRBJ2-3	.	TGCGCCAGCAGCTTGGAGTTTCGGCCAGATACGCAGTATTTT	CASSLEFRPDTQYF
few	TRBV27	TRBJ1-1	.	TGTGCCAGCAGTTTATTCCCGGGAGGCACTGAAGCTTTCTTT	CASSLFPGGTEAFF
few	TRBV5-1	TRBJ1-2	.	TGCGCCAGCAGCTCCGAGGGTAACTATGGCTACACCTTC	CASSSEGNYGYTF
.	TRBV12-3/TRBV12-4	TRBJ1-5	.	TGTGCCAGCAGGAGGGCCCTGGGGGATGGCAATCAGCCCCAGCATTTT	CASRRALGDGNQPQHF
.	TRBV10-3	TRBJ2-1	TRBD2	TGTGCCATCAGGACTAGCGTCGATGAGCAGTTCTTC	CAIRTSVDEQFF
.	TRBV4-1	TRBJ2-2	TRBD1	TGCGCCAGCAGCCAATCCGGGACAGACACGAACACCGGGGAGCTGTTTTTT	CASSQSGTDTNTGELFF
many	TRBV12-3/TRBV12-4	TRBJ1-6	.	TGTGCCAGCAGCCCAGGGGACGGGTTTAGTTCACCCCTCCACTTT	CASSPGDGFSSPLHF
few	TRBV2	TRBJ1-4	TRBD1	TGTGCCAGCAGTGGTTACAGGGGAGCGGGTGAAAAACTGTTTTTT	CASSGYRGAGEKLFF
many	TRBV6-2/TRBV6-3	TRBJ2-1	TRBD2	TGTGCCAGCAGTTACGCTGCCCTTACTAGCGCCTCGGAGCAGTTCTTC	CASSYAALTSASEQFF
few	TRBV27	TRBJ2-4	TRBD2	TGTGCCAGCACCCCCGGGGGGGCCAAAAACATTCAGTACTTC	CASTPGGAKNIQYF
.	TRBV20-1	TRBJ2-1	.	TGCAGTGCTAGAGGGGCCCCGGGGGCACCCTACAATGAGCAGTTCTTC	CSARGAPGAPYNEQFF
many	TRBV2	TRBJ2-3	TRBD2	TGTGCCAGCAGCCCCTCACTAGCGGAGGATAGATCAGATACGCAGTATTTT	CASSPSLAEDRSDTQYF
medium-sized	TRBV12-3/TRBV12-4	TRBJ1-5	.	TGTGCCAGTCGGGGGACTGGCAATCAGCCCCAGCATTTT	CASRGTGNQPQHF